What follows is one T cell receptor beta chain and its context. No antigen is known for it. This entry belongs to a study of T cell repertoires in cytomegalovirus infection. Overall study context: Shared public TCR beta signatures pointed to both CMV infection and a matching HLA type.

MiXCR was run by TCRdb on the reads, yielding one entry per CDR3 protein. The sample lists about 920,000 distinct CDR3 sequences, around a third occurring once. Germline assignment: CDR1 ENHRY and CDR2 SYGVKD. Trimming stripped 6 bases from V and 6 bases from J, with 15 bases between. The CDR3 totals 13 residues. Here the sequenced sample was cultured CD8+ T cells from PBMCs, taken from culture after CMV antigen stimulation. This TCR was recovered from a human donor in good health (CMV status not recorded). Some clones in this sample may be carry-over from other donors' samples. This chain links TRBV10-3 with TRBJ2-7, with D tentatively TRBD1 (5 bases). Here the CDR3 reads CAIRSDTTGEQYF. Here the CDR3 DNA reads TGTGCCATCAGATCGGACACAACTGGCGAGCAGTACTTC.